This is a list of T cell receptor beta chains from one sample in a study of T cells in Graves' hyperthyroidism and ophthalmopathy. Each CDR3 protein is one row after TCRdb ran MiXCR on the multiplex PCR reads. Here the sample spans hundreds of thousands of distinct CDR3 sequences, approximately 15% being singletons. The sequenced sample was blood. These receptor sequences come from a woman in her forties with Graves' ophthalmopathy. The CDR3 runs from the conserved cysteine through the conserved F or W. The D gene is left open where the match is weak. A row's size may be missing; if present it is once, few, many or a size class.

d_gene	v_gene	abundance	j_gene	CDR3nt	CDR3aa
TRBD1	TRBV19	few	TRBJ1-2	TGTGCCAGTAGTCACCGGGACAGGCTGTATGGCTACACCTTC	CASSHRDRLYGYTF
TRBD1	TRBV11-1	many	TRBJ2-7	TGTGCCAGCGCCTTGGGCACAGGGGTTAGCCTATCCTACGAGCAGTACTTC	CASALGTGVSLSYEQYF
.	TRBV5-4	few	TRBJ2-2	TGTGCCAGCAGCGTCGGGACAACGAACACCGGGGAGCTGTTTTTT	CASSVGTTNTGELFF
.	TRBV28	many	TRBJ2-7	TGTGCCAGCAGTTGGGGGGCCAGGGAGGGTGTTCACGAGCAGTACTTC	CASSWGAREGVHEQYF
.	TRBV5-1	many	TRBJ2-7	TGCGCCAGCAGCTTGTTAAACCCTCGGGAGCAGTACTTC	CASSLLNPREQYF
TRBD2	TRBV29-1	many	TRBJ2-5	TGCAGCGTTGAAGATCTACTAGCGGGATGGGAGACCCAGTACTTC	CSVEDLLAGWETQYF
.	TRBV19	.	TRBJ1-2	TGTGCCAGTAGTATCGACTACAGTGGCTACACCTTC	CASSIDYSGYTF
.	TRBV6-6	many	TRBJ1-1	TGTGCCAGCAGTTACTATCGCCCGACGAACACTGAAGCTTTCTTT	CASSYYRPTNTEAFF
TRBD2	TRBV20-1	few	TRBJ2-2	TGCAGTGCTAGCCGACTAGCGGGGGACACCGGGGAGCTGTTTTTT	CSASRLAGDTGELFF
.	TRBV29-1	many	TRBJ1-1	TGCAGCGTTAGACAGATGAACACTGAAGCTTTCTTT	CSVRQMNTEAFF
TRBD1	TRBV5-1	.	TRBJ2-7	TGCGCCAGCAGCTGGGGACAGGGAAGCTTCTCCTACGAGCAGTACTTC	CASSWGQGSFSYEQYF